The next 30 T cell receptor beta chains were all read from a single sample in a study of early T cells in non-severe SARS-CoV-2 infection. TCRdb passed the 5' RACE reads through MiXCR, listing each CDR3 protein once. The data contain tens of thousands of distinct CDR3 sequences, 11% of them singletons. The sample here was whole blood, taken at baseline. The receptors here all came from an adult who was a healthcare worker with PCR-confirmed SARS-CoV-2 infection or an uninfected control (not recorded which).

This clonotype showed up many times. The chain has TRBV6-5 and TRBJ1-4; D remains ambiguous. From germline, CDR1 is MNHEY and CDR2 SVGAGI. The CDR3 is 13 residues long. V was pared by 4 bases and J by 10 bases, with 13 bases between. The CDR3: CASSFQPRGKLFF. Written as DNA, the CDR3 is TGTGCCAGCAGTTTTCAGCCGCGAGGAAAACTGTTTTTT.

The V and J genes are TRBV5-1 and TRBJ2-2; D remains unclear. Between the trimmed V and J ends, which lost 4 bases and 4 bases, there was a span of 11 bases. This CDR3 is built from 14 residues. The V gene's germline CDR1 is SGHRS and CDR2 YFSETQ. The CDR3 region has the DNA TGCGCCAGCAGCCTGGACGGTTCCACCGGGGAGCTGTTTTTT. Translation gives CASSLDGSTGELFF. Full variable domain (rest looked up from reference TRBV5-1 and TRBJ2-2): KAGVTQTPRYLIKTRGQQVTLSCSPISGHRSVSWYQQTPGQGLQFLFEYFSETQRNKGNFPGRFSGRQFSNSRSEMNVSTLELGDSALYLCASSLDGSTGELFFGEGSRLTVL.

This clonotype was seen repeatedly, ten times or more. This rearrangement joins TRBV20-1 to TRBJ2-1; 8 bases map to TRBD2. The germline V gene has CDR1 DFQATT and CDR2 SNEGSKA (reference sequence). This CDR3 is 15 amino acids long. The ends lost 1 base at V and 8 bases at J; junction bases unmatched: 10. The CDR3 nucleotides read TGCAGTGCTAGAGCGCGCCGGGGGGGCTCCGATGAGCAGTTCTTC. Its protein product is CSARARRGGSDEQFF.

This clonotype was picked up many times. This chain joins TRBV12-3 or TRBV12-4 and TRBJ2-7; D is undetermined. The length of the CDR3 is 14 residues. V dropped 0 bases and J dropped 1 base, with 7 bases sitting between them. CDR3 residues: CASSLAGQSYEQYF. The DNA of the CDR3 is TGTGCCAGCAGTTTAGCGGGCCAATCCTACGAGCAGTACTTC.

This clonotype showed up just a few times. The rearrangement links TRBV3-1 to TRBJ2-5; D is ambiguous. Germline assignment: CDR1 LGHDT and CDR2 YNNKEL (reference sequence). CDR3 size: 14 residues. Trimming pared 3 bases from V and 0 bases from J, leaving 8 bases between. The CDR3 coding sequence is TGTGCCAGCAGCCAGTGGGTGTACCAAGAGACCCAGTACTTC. Translating it yields CASSQWVYQETQYF.

This clonotype was seen many times. The CDR3 region is CASSLRETQYF. CDR3 sequence (DNA): TGTGCCAGCAGCCTGAGAGAGACCCAGTACTTC. This chain joins TRBV12-3 or TRBV12-4 and TRBJ2-5; D not certain. V lost 6 bases and J lost 4, with 6 bases in between. The CDR3 totals 11 residues.

J is TRBJ2-3 and V is TRBV6-5; no clear D gene. With 5 bases removed from V and 6 bases from J, the gap between germline ends came to 21 bases. In germline, CDR1 is MNHEY, CDR2 SVGAGI. The CDR3 is made up of 16 amino acids. CDR3 coding DNA: TGTGCCAGCAGTCCGACCGGGTCAGGCGGAAGCGATACGCAGTATTTT. Translated: CASSPTGSGGSDTQYF.

This clonotype was counted at least ten times. The chain employs TRBV5-4 and TRBJ1-2; 8 nucleotides line up with TRBD1. V trimming: 2 bases; J trimming: 4 bases; junction bases outside the gene matches: 7. CDR3 length: 15 amino acids. The germline V gene has CDR1 SGHNT and CDR2 YYREEE (reference sequence). CDR3 nucleotide sequence: TGTGCCAGCAGCTTAAAGGACAGGGACCCCTATGGCTACACCTTC. This gives the protein CASSLKDRDPYGYTF.

V is TRBV29-1 and J is TRBJ2-5; no reliable D call. V dropped 0 bases and J dropped 5 bases, with 19 bases sitting between them. The CDR3 covers 16 residues. Germline CDR1 reads SQVTM; CDR2 reads ANQGSEA. The CDR3 is CSVEDLDSSLGETQYF. The CDR3 region has the DNA TGCAGCGTTGAAGATCTTGACTCCTCCCTGGGGGAGACCCAGTACTTC.

On this clonotype: An end of the junction differs from the germline gene, which may be a read error. J is TRBJ1-1 and V is TRBV18, with 8 bases identical to TRBD1. Germline CDR1 and CDR2: KGHSH and LQKENI. This CDR3 is 14 amino acids long. The CDR3 sequence: CTSSPQLGQGEAFF. The CDR3 DNA follows: TGTACCAGCTCACCTCAACTCGGACAGGGCGAAGCTTTCTTT.

V gene TRBV10-1 combines with J gene TRBJ1-6; 7 positions match TRBD1. The germline gives CDR1 WNHNN, CDR2 SYGVQD (reference sequence). The CDR3 is 19 amino acids. The V segment lost 2 bases and the J segment 0 bases; nucleotides outside the gene matches: 10. CDR3 coding DNA: TGCGCCAGCAGTGAGAAGGGAAGGGGGCCGAGCTCCTATAATTCACCCCTCCACTTT. This gives the protein CASSEKGRGPSSYNSPLHF.

The sample holds many counts of this clonotype. The chain couples TRBV2 to TRBJ2-3; D perhaps matches TRBD1 (5 bases). Between the trimmed V and J ends, which lost 1 base and 2 bases, there was a span of 7 bases. The CDR3 consists of 14 residues. Germline loops: CDR1 SNHLY, CDR2 FYNNEI. CDR3 DNA: TGTGCCAGCAGTGAAGGACAGTTCACAGATACGCAGTATTTT. Protein sequence: CASSEGQFTDTQYF.

V and J are TRBV29-1 and TRBJ2-3, with 11 bases matching TRBD2. The germline gives CDR1 SQVTM, CDR2 ANQGSEA. The CDR3 has 14 residues. V shed 8 bases and J 1 base; nucleotides not matched to a gene: 5. The CDR3 DNA reads as TGCAGCCCAACGGGACTAGCGGGCACAGATACGCAGTATTTT. It yields the protein CSPTGLAGTDTQYF.

This clonotype showed up many times. The chain combines TRBV7-2 with TRBJ2-2, with D possibly being TRBD1 or TRBD2 (5 bases each). The CDR3 loop spans 16 amino acids. The germline gives CDR1 SGHTA, CDR2 FQGNSA. V was clipped by 5 bases and J by 4 bases, with 17 bases between them. CDR3 sequence reads: CASSVSRGVITGELFF. The CDR3 nucleotides read TGTGCCAGCAGCGTTTCGAGGGGCGTTATCACCGGGGAGCTGTTTTTT.

This chain joins TRBV7-2 and TRBJ2-5; D gene uncertain. This CDR3 spans 16 amino acids. Trimming pared 5 bases from V and 2 bases from J, leaving 18 bases between. Germline loops: CDR1 SGHTA, CDR2 FQGNSA. The CDR3 coding sequence is TGTGCCAGCAGCGCAGGAGAGTGGTGGCTTCAAGAGACCCAGTACTTC. The encoded protein is CASSAGEWWLQETQYF.

This clonotype was counted a few times. The J gene is TRBJ1-2, the V gene TRBV2; a weak D match, TRBD1 (6 bases). Trimming shortened V by 8 bases and J by 0 bases, and 13 bases separated the two germline ends. CDR3 length equals 14 residues. Germline V lookup: CDR1 SNHLY, CDR2 FYNNEI. The CDR3 protein is CASYRDTSNYGYTF. In DNA form, the CDR3 reads TGTGCCAGCTACCGGGACACTTCTAACTATGGCTACACCTTC.

The CDR3 sequence is CASPRGLATATDTQYF. As DNA, the CDR3 is TGTGCCAGCCCGCGCGGGCTAGCAACCGCCACAGATACGCAGTATTTT. The V gene is TRBV7-2, the J gene TRBJ2-3; possibly TRBD2 for D (5 bases). Germline lookup yields CDR1 SGHTA and CDR2 FQGNSA. The CDR3 runs 16 residues. The V end lost 8 bases, the J end lost 2 bases, and 20 bases lay between the germline ends.

This clonotype was recorded only once. The J gene is TRBJ2-7, the V gene TRBV13; 9 nucleotides line up with TRBD2. The V gene's germline CDR1 is PRHDT and CDR2 FYEKMQ (reference sequence). This CDR3 is built from 15 residues. Germline trimming cut 0 bases from V and 1 base from J; bases unmatched to any gene: 1. The CDR3 coding sequence is TGTGCCAGCAGCTTAGGAGGACTAGCGTCCTACGAGCAGTACTTC. Protein sequence: CASSLGGLASYEQYF.

The CDR3 sequence: CASSVALPGNTIYF. CDR3 DNA sequence: TGTGCCAGCAGCGTAGCACTCCCTGGAAACACCATATATTTT. V and J are TRBV9 and TRBJ1-3; D gene unclear. Looked up from germline, CDR1 is SGDLS and CDR2 is YYNGEE. The CDR3 is 14 residues long. The ends were cut back, 0 bases at V and 2 bases at J, with 6 bases in the middle. Based on the CDR3 plus reference TRBV9 and TRBJ1-3, the full variable domain is DSGVTQTPKHLITATGQRVTLRCSPRSGDLSVYWYQQSLDQGLQFLIQYYNGEERAKGNILERFSAQQFPDLHSELNLSSLELGDSALYFCASSVALPGNTIYFGEGSWLTVV.

This clonotype has ten or more counts. The chain recombines TRBV2 with TRBJ2-1; D is unclear. Germline CDR1 and CDR2: SNHLY and FYNNEI. The V end lost 5 bases, the J end lost 3 bases, and 14 bases lay between the germline ends. The CDR3 covers 15 residues. The CDR3 reads CASSQGRRDYNEQFF. CDR3 DNA sequence: TGTGCCAGCAGTCAAGGGCGGAGAGACTACAATGAGCAGTTCTTC.

This chain joins TRBV24-1 and TRBJ2-1, with no clear D. V lost 1 base and J 5 bases, leaving 17 bases between the germline ends. CDR3 length equals 17 residues. The germline V gene encodes CDR1 KGHDR and CDR2 SFDVKD. Written as DNA, the CDR3 is TGTGCCACCAGTGATTTTGTCCGGATCGATTGTGACAATGAGCAGTTCTTC. Amino acids: CATSDFVRIDCDNEQFF.

The chain joins TRBV4-1 to TRBJ2-5; D is perhaps TRBD1 (7 bases). The CDR3 length is 15 residues. Germline-derived CDR1 and CDR2 are MGHRA and YSYEKL. V was clipped by 2 bases and J by 7 bases, with 17 bases between them. The CDR3 nucleotides read TGCGCCAGCAGCCAAACAGGGGCACTAGCTAGGACCCAGTACTTC. It codes for CASSQTGALARTQYF.

This clonotype was seen a handful of times. The V gene is TRBV4-1, the J gene TRBJ1-2, with unresolved D. V was trimmed by 0 bases and J by 4 bases, leaving 12 bases between them. Germline CDR1 and CDR2: MGHRA and YSYEKL. This CDR3 region has 15 residues. CDR3 protein: CASSQDRAPGYGYTF. Here the CDR3 DNA reads TGCGCCAGCAGCCAAGATAGGGCCCCAGGCTATGGCTACACCTTC.

This clonotype was picked up a small number of times. This sequence joins TRBV7-9 and TRBJ2-7, with D unresolved. Germline V gene data show CDR1 as SEHNR and CDR2 as FQNEAQ (reference sequence). The CDR3 sequence is 13 residues long. With 2 bases removed from V and 7 bases from J, the gap between germline ends came to 12 bases. The CDR3, as DNA: TGTGCCAGCAGCTTATTGCCCGCCACAGAGCAGTACTTC. This gives the protein CASSLLPATEQYF. Drawing the rest from reference TRBV7-9 and TRBJ2-7, the complete variable domain is DTGVSQNPRHKITKRGQNVTFRCDPISEHNRLYWYRQTLGQGPEFLTYFQNEAQLEKSRLLSDRFSAERPKGSFSTLEIQRTEQGDSAMYLCASSLLPATEQYFGPGTRLTVT.

The V gene is TRBV28, the J gene TRBJ2-2; possibly TRBD1 for D (6 bases). The V end lost 8 bases, the J end lost 4 bases, and 14 bases lay between the germline ends. Germline V gives CDR1 MDHEN, CDR2 SYDVKM. The CDR3 spans 14 residues. The DNA for the CDR3 is TGTGCCAGCGTTTTATCAGGGGTCACCGGGGAGCTGTTTTTT. It yields the protein CASVLSGVTGELFF.

The chain uses TRBV2 and TRBJ2-2, with unresolved D. The V end was cut by 4 bases, the J end by 0 bases, with 15 bases between. CDR3 size: 17 residues. Per germline, CDR1 SNHLY and CDR2 FYNNEI. CDR3 sequence reads: CASSAPRAGPNTGELFF. The CDR3 DNA reads TGTGCCAGCAGTGCTCCTAGGGCAGGTCCGAACACCGGGGAGCTGTTTTTT.

This clonotype came up a few times. The chain carries TRBV4-1 and TRBJ1-6; no definite D call. V shed 0 bases and J shed 6 bases, with 18 bases lying between them. The CDR3 extends over 18 amino acids. Looked up from germline, CDR1 is MGHRA and CDR2 is YSYEKL. The CDR3: CASSQENGPGLGNSPLHF. The CDR3 bases are TGCGCCAGCAGCCAAGAGAATGGACCCGGACTCGGTAATTCACCCCTCCACTTT.

The CDR3 protein is CASSQPGGTEAFF. The CDR3 bases are TGCGCCAGCAGCCAACCAGGGGGCACTGAAGCTTTCTTT. The gene calls are TRBV4-1 and TRBJ1-1; 7 positions match TRBD1. Germline values: CDR1 MGHRA, CDR2 YSYEKL. The CDR3 loop spans 13 amino acids. The V gene end was trimmed by 2 bases and the J gene end by 4 bases; junction bases not matched to a gene: 1.

This chain joins TRBV7-8 and TRBJ2-3; D could derive from TRBD1 or TRBD2 (5 bases each). The CDR3 sequence is 15 residues long. V was cut by 0 bases and J by 2 bases, with 9 bases left in between. Germline V gene sequence: CDR1 SGHVS, CDR2 FQNEAQ. CDR3 sequence reads: CASSLAGEHTDTQYF. CDR3 DNA sequence: TGTGCCAGCAGCTTAGCGGGGGAGCACACAGATACGCAGTATTTT.

This clonotype was counted ten times or more. The J gene is TRBJ1-6, the V gene TRBV4-2; no clear D. Trimming pared 0 bases from V and 5 bases from J, leaving 8 bases between. Germline V gene sequence: CDR1 LGHNA, CDR2 YNFKEQ. This CDR3 is built from 15 residues. The CDR3 loop is CASSQETGNNSPLHF. The DNA for the CDR3 is TGTGCCAGCAGCCAAGAGACCGGTAATAATTCACCCCTCCACTTT.